The clone carrying this TCR beta chain was found a few times. The target antigen is unknown. A second 7 to 11 cycle PCR used barcoded and J-beta primers. All samples yielded 3 million or more CDR3-containing paired-end reads. TCRdb reprocessed the 5' RACE reads via MiXCR and lists one record per CDR3 protein. The sample lists roughly 1.4 million distinct CDR3 sequences, roughly 60% occurring once. This record belongs to a study of blood T cells in healthy people across ages. Broader study findings: Diversity was higher, and naive CD4+ cells more numerous, in long-lived donors than in aged donors.

V was cut by 4 bases and J by 3 bases, with 21 bases left in between. The germline V gene encodes CDR1 KGHDR and CDR2 SFDVKD. There are 17 residues in the CDR3. Material for sequencing was blood. This clonotype was obtained from a man between 18 and 35 years old in good health. The gene calls are TRBV24-1 and TRBJ2-7; D is uncertain. CDR3 nucleotides: TGTGCCACCAGTGACCCCATTACATTGTTCCCAAACTACGAGCAGTACTTC. Translation gives CATSDPITLFPNYEQYF.